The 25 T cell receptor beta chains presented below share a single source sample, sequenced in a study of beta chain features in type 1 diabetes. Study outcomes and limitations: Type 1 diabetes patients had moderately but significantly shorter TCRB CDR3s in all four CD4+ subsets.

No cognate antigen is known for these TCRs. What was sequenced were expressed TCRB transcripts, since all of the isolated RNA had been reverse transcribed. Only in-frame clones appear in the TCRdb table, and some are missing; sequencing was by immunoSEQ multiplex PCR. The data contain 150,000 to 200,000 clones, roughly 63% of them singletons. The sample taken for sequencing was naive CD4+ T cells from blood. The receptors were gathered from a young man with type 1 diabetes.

The CDR3 region has the DNA TGTGCCAGCAGCGTAGCTGGCCAAGAGGCAGATACGCAGTATTTT. Its protein is CASSVAGQEADTQYF. The chain couples TRBV9 to TRBJ2-3; D is unresolved. Trimming took 0 bases from V and 4 from J, leaving 12 bases between them. The CDR3 covers 15 residues. CDR1 and CDR2 (germline): SGDLS, YYNGEE.

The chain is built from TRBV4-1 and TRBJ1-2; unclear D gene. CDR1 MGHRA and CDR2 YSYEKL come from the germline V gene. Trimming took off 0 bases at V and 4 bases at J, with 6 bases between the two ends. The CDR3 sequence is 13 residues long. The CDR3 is CASSQEGVYGYTF. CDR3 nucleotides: TGCGCCAGCAGCCAAGAAGGAGTCTATGGCTACACCTTC.

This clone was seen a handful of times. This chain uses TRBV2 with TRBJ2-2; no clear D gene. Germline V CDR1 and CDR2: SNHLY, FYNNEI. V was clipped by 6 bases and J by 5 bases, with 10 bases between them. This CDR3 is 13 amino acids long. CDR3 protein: CASSPRETGELFF. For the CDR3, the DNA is TGTGCCAGCAGCCCGAGAGAGACCGGGGAGCTGTTTTTT.

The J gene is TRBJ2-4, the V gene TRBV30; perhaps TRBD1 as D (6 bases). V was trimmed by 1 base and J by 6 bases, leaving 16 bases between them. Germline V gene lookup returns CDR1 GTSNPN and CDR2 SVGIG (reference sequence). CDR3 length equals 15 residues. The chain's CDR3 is CAWSGGQPAGNIQYF. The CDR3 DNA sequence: TGTGCCTGGAGTGGTGGACAGCCGGCAGGAAACATTCAGTACTTC.

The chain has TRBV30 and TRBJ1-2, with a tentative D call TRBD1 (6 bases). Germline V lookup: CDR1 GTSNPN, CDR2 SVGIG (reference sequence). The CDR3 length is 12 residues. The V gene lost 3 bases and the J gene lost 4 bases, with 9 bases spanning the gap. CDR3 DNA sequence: TGTGCCTGGAGCAGGGGAAGCTATGGCTACACCTTC. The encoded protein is CAWSRGSYGYTF.

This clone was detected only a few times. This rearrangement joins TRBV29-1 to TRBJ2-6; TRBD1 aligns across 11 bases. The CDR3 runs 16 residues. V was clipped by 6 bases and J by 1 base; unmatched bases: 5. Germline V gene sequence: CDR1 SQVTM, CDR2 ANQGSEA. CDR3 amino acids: CSVTGQGASGANVLTF. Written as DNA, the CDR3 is TGCAGCGTGACTGGACAGGGGGCGTCTGGGGCCAACGTCCTGACTTTC.

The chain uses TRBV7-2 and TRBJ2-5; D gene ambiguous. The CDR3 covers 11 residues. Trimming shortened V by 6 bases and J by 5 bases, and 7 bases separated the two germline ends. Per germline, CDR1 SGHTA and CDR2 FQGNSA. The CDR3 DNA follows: TGTGCCAGCAGTCGATCGGAGACCCAGTACTTC. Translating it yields CASSRSETQYF.

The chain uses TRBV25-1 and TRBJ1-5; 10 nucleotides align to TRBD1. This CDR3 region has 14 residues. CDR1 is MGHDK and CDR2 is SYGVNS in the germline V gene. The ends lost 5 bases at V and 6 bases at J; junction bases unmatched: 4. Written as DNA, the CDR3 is TGTGCCAGCAGTAAGACAGGGGGCTTTCAGCCCCAGCATTTT. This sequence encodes CASSKTGGFQPQHF.

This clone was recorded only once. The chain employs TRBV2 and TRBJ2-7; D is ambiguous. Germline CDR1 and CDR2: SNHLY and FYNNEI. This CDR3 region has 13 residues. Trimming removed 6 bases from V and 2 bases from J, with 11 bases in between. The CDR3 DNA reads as TGTGCCAGCAGGCGTGACATTGCCTACGAGCAGTACTTC. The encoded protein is CASRRDIAYEQYF.

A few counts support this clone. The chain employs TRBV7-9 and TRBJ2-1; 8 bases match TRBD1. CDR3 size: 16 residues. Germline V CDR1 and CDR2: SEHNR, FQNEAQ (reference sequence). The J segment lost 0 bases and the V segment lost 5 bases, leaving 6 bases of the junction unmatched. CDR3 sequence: CASSRDRLSSYNEQFF. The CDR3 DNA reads TGTGCCAGCAGCCGGGACAGGTTGAGCTCCTACAATGAGCAGTTCTTC.

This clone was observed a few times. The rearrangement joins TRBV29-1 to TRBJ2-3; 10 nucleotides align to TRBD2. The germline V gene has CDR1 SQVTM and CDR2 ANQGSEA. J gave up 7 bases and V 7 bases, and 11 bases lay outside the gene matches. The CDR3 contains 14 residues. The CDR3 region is CSAKGLAEENTQYF. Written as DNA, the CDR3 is TGCAGCGCTAAAGGACTAGCGGAGGAAAATACGCAGTATTTT.

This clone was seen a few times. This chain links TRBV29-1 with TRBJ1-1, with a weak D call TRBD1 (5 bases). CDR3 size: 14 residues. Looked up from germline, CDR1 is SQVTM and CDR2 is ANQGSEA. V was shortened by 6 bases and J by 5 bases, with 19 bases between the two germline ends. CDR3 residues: CSVEGPSGGTEAFF. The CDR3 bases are TGCAGCGTCGAGGGACCCTCCGGCGGGACTGAAGCTTTCTTT.

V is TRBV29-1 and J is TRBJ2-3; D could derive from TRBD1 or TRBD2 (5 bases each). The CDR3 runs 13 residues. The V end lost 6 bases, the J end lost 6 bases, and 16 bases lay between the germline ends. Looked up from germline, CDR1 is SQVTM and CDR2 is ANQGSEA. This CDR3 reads CSVAGTGRDTQYF. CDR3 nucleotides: TGCAGCGTCGCCGGGACGGGGCGGGATACGCAGTATTTT.

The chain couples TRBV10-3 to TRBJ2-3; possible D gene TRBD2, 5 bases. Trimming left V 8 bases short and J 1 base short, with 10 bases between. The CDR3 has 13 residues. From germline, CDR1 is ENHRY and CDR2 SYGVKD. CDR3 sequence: CAISWRGTDTQYF. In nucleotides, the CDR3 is TGTGCCATCTCTTGGCGGGGCACAGATACGCAGTATTTT.

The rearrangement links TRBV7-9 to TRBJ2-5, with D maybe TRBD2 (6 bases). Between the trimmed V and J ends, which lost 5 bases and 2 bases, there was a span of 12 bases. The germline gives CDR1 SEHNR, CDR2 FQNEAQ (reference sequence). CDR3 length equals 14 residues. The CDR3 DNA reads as TGTGCCAGCAGCCCGGAGGGCAGTCAAGAGACCCAGTACTTC. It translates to CASSPEGSQETQYF.

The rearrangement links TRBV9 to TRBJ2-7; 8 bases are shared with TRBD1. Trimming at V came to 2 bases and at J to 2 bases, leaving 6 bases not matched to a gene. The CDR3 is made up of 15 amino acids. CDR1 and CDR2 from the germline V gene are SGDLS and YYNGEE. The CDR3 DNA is TGTGCCAGCAGCGTCACGGACAGGGTCCCCTACGAGCAGTACTTC. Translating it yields CASSVTDRVPYEQYF.

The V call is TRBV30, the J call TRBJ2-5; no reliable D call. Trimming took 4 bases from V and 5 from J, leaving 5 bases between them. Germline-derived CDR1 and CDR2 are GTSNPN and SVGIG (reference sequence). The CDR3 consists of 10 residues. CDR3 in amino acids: CAWNIETQYF. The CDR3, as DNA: TGTGCCTGGAACATCGAGACCCAGTACTTC. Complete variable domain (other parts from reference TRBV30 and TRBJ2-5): SQTIHQWPATLVQPVGSPLSLECTVEGTSNPNLYWYRQAAGRGLQLLFYSVGIGQISSEVPQNLSASRPQDRQFILSSKKLLLSDSGFYLCAWNIETQYFGPGTRLLVL.

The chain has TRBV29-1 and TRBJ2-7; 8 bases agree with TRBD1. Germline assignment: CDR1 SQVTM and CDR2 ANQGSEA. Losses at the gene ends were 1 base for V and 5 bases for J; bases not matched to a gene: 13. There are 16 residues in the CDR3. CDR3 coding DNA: TGCAGCGTTGAAGGGGGCCCGGCAGGGGGCTCTGACGAGCAGTACTTC. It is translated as CSVEGGPAGGSDEQYF.

CDR3 nucleotides: TGCGCCAGCAGCCAGTCTTTCCCGGGGTGGGCTTTCTTT. It specifies CASSQSFPGWAFF. The chain couples TRBV4-3 to TRBJ1-1; D is unclear. CDR3 size: 13 residues. Between the trimmed V and J ends, which lost 3 bases and 11 bases, there was a span of 16 bases. Germline CDR1 is LGHNA and CDR2 is YSLEER.

The CDR3 here is CASTLAGGNEQFF. The CDR3 coding sequence is TGTGCCAGCACCTTAGCGGGGGGCAATGAGCAGTTCTTC. The rearrangement links TRBV6-5 to TRBJ2-1; 10 nucleotides match TRBD2. V lost 7 bases and J lost 6; bases outside the gene matches: 3. Germline loops: CDR1 MNHEY, CDR2 SVGAGI. The CDR3 length is 13 residues.

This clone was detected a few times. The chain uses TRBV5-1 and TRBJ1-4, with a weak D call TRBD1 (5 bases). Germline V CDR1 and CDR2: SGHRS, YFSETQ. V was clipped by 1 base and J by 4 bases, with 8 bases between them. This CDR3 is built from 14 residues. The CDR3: CASSLMTVNEKLFF. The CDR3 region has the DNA TGCGCCAGCAGCTTGATGACAGTTAATGAAAAACTGTTTTTT.

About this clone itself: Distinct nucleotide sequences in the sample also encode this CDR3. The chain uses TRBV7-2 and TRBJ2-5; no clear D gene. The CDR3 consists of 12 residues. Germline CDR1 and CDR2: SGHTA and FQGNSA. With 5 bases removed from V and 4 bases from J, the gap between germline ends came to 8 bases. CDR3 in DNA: TGTGCCAGCAGCCCTTTTCCAGAGACCCAGTACTTC. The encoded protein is CASSPFPETQYF. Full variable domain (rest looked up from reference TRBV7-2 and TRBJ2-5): GAGVSQSPSNKVTEKGKDVELRCDPISGHTALYWYRQSLGQGLEFLIYFQGNSAPDKSGLPSDRFSAERTGGSVSTLTIQRTQQEDSAVYLCASSPFPETQYFGPGTRLLVL.

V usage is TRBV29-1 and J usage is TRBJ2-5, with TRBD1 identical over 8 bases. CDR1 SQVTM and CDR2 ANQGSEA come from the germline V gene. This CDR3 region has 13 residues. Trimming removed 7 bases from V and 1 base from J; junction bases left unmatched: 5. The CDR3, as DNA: TGCAGCGGGGCCGGGACAGGCCAAGAGACCCAGTACTTC. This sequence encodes CSGAGTGQETQYF.

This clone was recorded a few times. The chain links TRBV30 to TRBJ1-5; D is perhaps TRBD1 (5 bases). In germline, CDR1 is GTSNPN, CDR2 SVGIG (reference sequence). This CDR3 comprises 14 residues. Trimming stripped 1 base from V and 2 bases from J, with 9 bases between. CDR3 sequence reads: CAWSDLGGNQPQHF. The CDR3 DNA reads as TGTGCCTGGAGTGACCTGGGGGGCAATCAGCCCCAGCATTTT.

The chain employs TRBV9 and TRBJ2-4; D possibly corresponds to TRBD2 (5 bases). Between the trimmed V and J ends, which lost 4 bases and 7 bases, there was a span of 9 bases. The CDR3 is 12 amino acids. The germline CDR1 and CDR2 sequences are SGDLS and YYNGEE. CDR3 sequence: CASSPRGNIQYF. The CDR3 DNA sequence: TGTGCCAGCAGCCCGAGAGGGAACATTCAGTACTTC.